A selection of T cell receptor beta chains follows, all from one sample in a study of control samples from healthy donors and cancer patients. The protocol was immunoSEQ multiplex PCR, while the TCRdb copy is restricted to in-frame clones and leaves out a portion. Of some 200,000 clones in the sample, 90% to 95% were seen once. Sequencing was carried out using blood. The receptor set was obtained from a woman aged 25-40 years in good health. CDR3s include the opening cysteine and the closing phenylalanine or tryptophan. Fields, in order: D gene, J gene, V gene, clone size, CDR3 DNA, CDR3 protein. The D gene is left open where the match is weak. Expanded clones get a size class; other rows say once, few or many, or leave the size out.

TRBD1,TRBJ2-5,TRBV5-1,-,TGCGCCAGCAGCCCGGGACAGTACCAAGAGACCCAGTACTTC,CASSPGQYQETQYF
TRBD1,TRBJ1-5,TRBV24-1,once,TGTGCCACCAGTGATTCTGGACAGGGGAATCAGCCCCAGCATTTT,CATSDSGQGNQPQHF
-,TRBJ1-1,TRBV3-1/TRBV3-2,-,TGTGCCAGCAGCTACCCAGGGAGTCTGAACACTGAAGCTTTCTTT,CASSYPGSLNTEAFF
-,TRBJ1-4,TRBV7-6,-,TGTGCCAGCAGCTTAGCGGGTCTAGGACGGAATGAAAAACTGTTTTTT,CASSLAGLGRNEKLFF
-,TRBJ1-2,TRBV5-1,-,TGCGCCAGCAGCTTGGCAGGGCTGGAGGGCTACACCTTC,CASSLAGLEGYTF
-,TRBJ1-6,TRBV6-2/TRBV6-3,-,TGTGCCAGCAGCCGGCGATGGGGGGCGTCGTCCTATAATTCACCCCTCCACTTT,CASSRRWGASSYNSPLHF
-,TRBJ2-1,TRBV7-8,-,TGTGCCAGCAGCTTAGGGGGCAGGTACGATGAGCAGTTCTTC,CASSLGGRYDEQFF
-,TRBJ1-2,TRBV29-1,once,TGCAGCGTTTACGAGGGCTACACCTTC,CSVYEGYTF
TRBD1,TRBJ1-2,TRBV2,-,TGTGCCAGCAGTGAAGTAGGGGGCGGCTATGGCTACACCTTC,CASSEVGGGYGYTF
-,TRBJ2-1,TRBV7-8,once,TGTGCCAGCAGCTTAAGGGGTAGCTCCTACAATGAGCAGTTCTTC,CASSLRGSSYNEQFF
-,TRBJ2-3,TRBV7-9,-,TGTGCCAGCAGCTTAGACCCCAGGGTACGCACAGATACGCAGTATTTT,CASSLDPRVRTDTQYF
-,TRBJ2-3,TRBV20-1,-,TGCAGTGCTAGTGCGGGCAGGAGCACAGATACGCAGTATTTT,CSASAGRSTDTQYF
TRBD1,TRBJ2-1,TRBV24-1,-,TGTGCCACCAGTGATTCGGGACAGGGGTCCTACAATGAGCAGTTCTTC,CATSDSGQGSYNEQFF
-,TRBJ1-1,TRBV4-2,-,TGTGCCAGCACTACGGGGCTGAACACTGAAGCTTTCTTT,CASTTGLNTEAFF
TRBD2,TRBJ2-3,TRBV7-6,-,TGTGCCAGCAGCTTGAGGGGCGGGAGGGGAGCAGATACGCAGTATTTT,CASSLRGGRGADTQYF
-,TRBJ2-7,TRBV19,few,TGTGCCAGTAGTCGGGCAGGGTCCTACGAGCAGTACTTC,CASSRAGSYEQYF
TRBD1,TRBJ1-6,TRBV27,-,TGTGCCAGCAGGGGACAGGCCAATTCACCCCTCCACTTT,CASRGQANSPLHF
-,TRBJ2-1,TRBV3-1/TRBV3-2,few,TGTGCCAGCAGCCGAGTAGGTGAGCAGTTCTTC,CASSRVGEQFF
TRBD1,TRBJ1-5,TRBV11-1,-,TGTGCCAGCAGCTCCTCGGGACAGGGGAATCAGCCCCAGCATTTT,CASSSSGQGNQPQHF
TRBD1,TRBJ2-5,TRBV6-5,-,TGTGCCAGCAGCCGGGACAGGCAAGAGACCCAGTACTTC,CASSRDRQETQYF
-,TRBJ1-5,TRBV12-3/TRBV12-4,-,TGTGCCAGCAGTTTCAGGGTAAATCAGCCCCAGCATTTT,CASSFRVNQPQHF
-,TRBJ2-7,TRBV12-5,-,TGTGCTAGTGCTACAGGGCAGGGGGAGCAGTACTTC,CASATGQGEQYF
TRBD2,TRBJ2-5,TRBV19,-,TGTGCCAGTAGCGTCCTCAAGGGACTAGCGGGAGAGACCCAGTACTTC,CASSVLKGLAGETQYF
-,TRBJ1-5,TRBV6-6,once,TGTGCCAGCAACCCTGACAGAAACAATCAGCCCCAGCATTTT,CASNPDRNNQPQHF
TRBD1,TRBJ2-7,TRBV5-1,-,TGCGCCAGCAGCTTGCAGGGGGCCATAACCTACGAGCAGTACTTC,CASSLQGAITYEQYF
-,TRBJ1-1,TRBV11-3,-,TGTGCCAGCAGCTTAGAACGGGGAGAAGCTTTCTTT,CASSLERGEAFF
-,TRBJ2-3,TRBV5-1,-,TGCGCCAGCAGCGAACCAGGGGTAGGCACAGATACGCAGTATTTT,CASSEPGVGTDTQYF
-,TRBJ1-3,TRBV15,-,TGTGCCACCAGCAGAGATCCCAGGGTAGGAAACACCATATATTTT,CATSRDPRVGNTIYF
-,TRBJ1-6,TRBV6-4,-,TGTGCCAGCAGTGAACGTCAGGGTTATTCACCCCTCCACTTT,CASSERQGYSPLHF
-,TRBJ2-2,TRBV29-1,-,TGCAGCGTTGAGCCACAGGGTACGCCCGGGGAGCTGTTTTTT,CSVEPQGTPGELFF
TRBD1,TRBJ2-3,TRBV11-3,-,TGTGCCAGCAGCTGGAGGGGGACAGGGACAGATACGCAGTATTTT,CASSWRGTGTDTQYF
-,TRBJ2-2,TRBV6-2/TRBV6-3,-,TGTGCCAGCAGCCCGGGACACACCGGGGAGCTGTTTTTT,CASSPGHTGELFF
-,TRBJ1-2,TRBV28,-,TGTGCCAGCAGTTTTGAGGGTCGCTATGGCTACACCTTC,CASSFEGRYGYTF
-,TRBJ1-1,TRBV3-1/TRBV3-2,-,TGTGCCAGCAGCCAAGGGGGGCGCTTTCGGAACACTGAAGCTTTCTTT,CASSQGGRFRNTEAFF
-,TRBJ1-5,TRBV19,few,TGTGCCAGTAGTATTCGGGACAGCAATCAGCCCCAGCATTTT,CASSIRDSNQPQHF
-,TRBJ1-4,TRBV18,-,TGTGCCAGCTCACTGGGGGCGAGGGAAAAACTGTTTTTT,CASSLGAREKLFF
TRBD1,TRBJ1-5,TRBV28,-,TGTGCCAGCAGTTTGACAGGGGGTGGTCAGCCCCAGCATTTT,CASSLTGGGQPQHF
-,TRBJ1-1,TRBV10-3,-,TGTGCCAAGGGGCGGGGTACTGAAGCTTTCTTT,CAKGRGTEAFF
-,TRBJ1-3,TRBV3-1/TRBV3-2,-,TGTGCCAGCAGCCGGGGGGCGACTGGAAACACCATATATTTT,CASSRGATGNTIYF
TRBD2,TRBJ2-5,TRBV5-1,-,TGCGCCAGCAGTAGGACTAGCGGGGCAGAGACCCAGTACTTC,CASSRTSGAETQYF
-,TRBJ1-4,TRBV7-2,-,TGTGCCAGCAGCCCGCAGGGAAGTCATAATGAAAAACTGTTTTTT,CASSPQGSHNEKLFF